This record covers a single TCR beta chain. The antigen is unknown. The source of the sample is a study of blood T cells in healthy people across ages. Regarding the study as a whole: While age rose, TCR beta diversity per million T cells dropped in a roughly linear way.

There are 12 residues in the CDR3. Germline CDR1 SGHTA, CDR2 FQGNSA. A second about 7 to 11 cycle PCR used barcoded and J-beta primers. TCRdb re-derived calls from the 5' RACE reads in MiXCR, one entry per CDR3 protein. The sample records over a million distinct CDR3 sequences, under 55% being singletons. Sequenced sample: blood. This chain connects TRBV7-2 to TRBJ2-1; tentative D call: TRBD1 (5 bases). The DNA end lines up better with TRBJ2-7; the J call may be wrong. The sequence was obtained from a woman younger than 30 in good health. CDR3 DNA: TGTGCCAGCAGGCCGGACACTTATGAGCAGTACTTC. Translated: CASRPDTYEQYF.